This T cell receptor beta chain was identified in a study of blood T cell repertoires in COVID-19. Study at large: Sites across the United States, Italy and Spain contributed samples from acute and convalescent COVID-19.

Clones were read by immunoSEQ multiplex PCR, and TCRdb kept only the in-frame ones, dropping some. The sample lists tens of thousands of clones, over 75% occurring once. V shed 0 bases and J shed 8 bases, with 13 bases lying between them. The CDR3 consists of 14 residues. In germline, CDR1 is MNHEY, CDR2 SVGAGI. The specimen sequenced was peripheral blood. The chain couples TRBV6-5 to TRBJ1-2; D is possibly TRBD1 (5 bases). This TCR came from a human donor in a cohort sampled during active COVID-19. The CDR3 nucleotides read TGTGCCAGCAGTTACTCGACCGGGGGTCCGGGCTACACCTTC. As protein: CASSYSTGGPGYTF.